This T cell receptor beta chain was identified during a study of T cell repertoires in aging, cancer and after chemotherapy. Study overall: The whole study produced a dataset of approximately 10 million TCR reads. Broader study findings: Loss of evenness, beyond lost richness, contributed to age-related TCR diversity decline in cancer patients. Median generation probability rose over the chemotherapy interval in each cancer cohort, suggesting rebound thymic output.

CDR3 length: 11 amino acids. V lost 6 bases, J lost 6 bases, and 9 bases lay in between. This clonotype occurred a few times. Antigen unknown. A mixed TRB-A/B primer pool amplified rearranged TRB by multiplex touch-down PCR. One entry per CDR3 protein, called by TCRdb with MiXCR from the multiplex PCR reads. The data hold around 2,500 distinct CDR3 sequences, with 45% to 50% observed a single time. The template was genomic DNA from peripheral blood, not RNA. V usage is TRBV12-3 or TRBV12-4 and J usage is TRBJ2-7, with D maybe TRBD1 (5 bases). The clonotype originates from a human donor with a blood cancer. Sequenced material: blood. The CDR3 reads CASSLGPEQYF. In DNA form, the CDR3 reads TGTGCCAGCAGCTTGGGGCCCGAGCAGTACTTC.